One sample yielded the 13 T cell receptor beta chains listed below, sequenced in a study of T cells in Graves' hyperthyroidism and ophthalmopathy. TCR beta CDR3 regions were amplified from RNA. First-round RT-PCR of the TCR CDR3 relied on the HTBI primer set. TCRdb fed the multiplex PCR reads into MiXCR, producing one record per CDR3 protein. This repertoire shows roughly 400,000 distinct CDR3 sequences, more than 13% found once; its top ten account for 25% to 30%. Sequenced sample: blood. The receptor source for this set is a man aged 50-59 years with Graves' ophthalmopathy.

This clonotype was picked up a small number of times. V is TRBV7-2 and J is TRBJ2-5, with 9 bases lining up with TRBD2. V lost 1 base to trimming and J lost 3 bases; unmatched junction nucleotides: 6. This CDR3 region has 16 residues. The V gene's germline CDR1 is SGHTA and CDR2 FQGNSA. CDR3 protein: CASSLGSGGGEETQYF. CDR3 bases: TGTGCCAGCAGCTTAGGGTCGGGCGGGGGGGAAGAGACCCAGTACTTC.

This clonotype was picked up many times. The chain links TRBV20-1 to TRBJ1-1; no clear D. This CDR3 has 11 residues. The germline V gene encodes CDR1 DFQATT and CDR2 SNEGSKA (reference sequence). Trimming stripped 7 bases from V and 0 bases from J, with 6 bases between. CDR3 protein: CSGRVNTEAFF. CDR3 sequence (DNA): TGCAGTGGAAGGGTGAACACTGAAGCTTTCTTT.

V is TRBV20-1 and J is TRBJ2-7; TRBD2 aligns across 10 bases. CDR3 size: 14 residues. Per germline, CDR1 DFQATT and CDR2 SNEGSKA (reference sequence). Trimming removed 5 bases from V and 3 bases from J; junction bases left unmatched: 7. CDR3 in amino acids: CSAYTSGIGYEQYF. The DNA for the CDR3 is TGCAGTGCTTACACTAGCGGGATTGGCTACGAGCAGTACTTC.

This clonotype has a handful of counts. The chain carries TRBV19 and TRBJ1-2; 7 bases fit TRBD1. The CDR3 consists of 12 residues. CDR1 LNHDA and CDR2 SQIVND come from the germline V gene (reference sequence). J gave up 4 bases and V 7 bases, and 3 bases lay outside the gene matches. DNA for the CDR3: TGTGCCAGTACCCCAGGGGGCTATGGCTACACCTTC. This translates into CASTPGGYGYTF.

This clonotype was seen at least ten times. The chain employs TRBV20-1 and TRBJ2-5; TRBD1 might be the D (6 bases). Per germline, CDR1 DFQATT and CDR2 SNEGSKA (reference sequence). The CDR3 extends over 14 amino acids. The germline V and J ends were trimmed by 6 bases and 0 bases, with 14 bases remaining between them. Here the CDR3 reads CSALGDINQETQYF. CDR3 DNA sequence: TGCAGTGCCCTCGGGGACATAAACCAAGAGACCCAGTACTTC.

The V call is TRBV15, the J call TRBJ2-5; D gene ambiguous. The CDR3 length is 14 residues. V lost 0 bases, J lost 2 bases, and 7 bases lay in between. In germline, CDR1 is LNHNV, CDR2 YYDKDF (reference sequence). The CDR3 here is CATSRDLGQETQYF. The CDR3 DNA reads as TGTGCCACCAGCAGAGATCTGGGTCAAGAGACCCAGTACTTC.

This clonotype appeared a single time. Germline is not matched at one junction end, which may reflect a read error. The V and J genes are TRBV7-9 and TRBJ2-5, with D possibly TRBD1 on 5 matching bases. Germline V lookup: CDR1 SEHNR, CDR2 FQNEAQ (reference sequence). The CDR3 runs to 14 residues. This CDR3 reads CAGSQLGRVLSQYF. The CDR3 coding sequence is TGTGCCGGCAGTCAGCTCGGCAGGGTATTATCCCAGTACTTC.

This clonotype was detected ten times or more. V gene TRBV11-3 combines with J gene TRBJ2-1, with 9 nucleotides matching TRBD2. The CDR3 has 17 amino acids. The junction had 6 bases not matched to a gene; V was cut back by 3 bases and J by 0 bases. Germline loops: CDR1 SGHNT, CDR2 YENEEA. CDR3 sequence: CASSLGLAGYSYNEQFF. CDR3 coding DNA: TGTGCCAGCAGCTTGGGACTAGCAGGATACTCCTACAATGAGCAGTTCTTC.

The rearrangement uses TRBV6-4 and TRBJ1-1, with 8 bases fitting TRBD1. Germline V CDR1 and CDR2: MRHNA, SNTAGT. The CDR3 is made up of 14 amino acids. The J segment lost 4 bases and the V segment lost 6 bases, leaving 7 bases of the junction unmatched. CDR3 coding DNA: TGTGCCAGCAGCGCAGACAGGGGAGGCACTGAAGCTTTCTTT. It translates to CASSADRGGTEAFF.

There are many counts of this clonotype. The V call is TRBV19, the J call TRBJ2-6; D not certain. The ends were cut back, 2 bases at V and 4 bases at J, with 9 bases in the middle. The germline CDR1 and CDR2 sequences are LNHDA and SQIVND (reference sequence). The length of the CDR3 is 15 residues. The CDR3 sequence: CASSITLSGANVLTF. The CDR3 DNA reads as TGTGCCAGTAGTATAACGCTCTCCGGGGCCAACGTCCTGACTTTC. The whole variable domain, remainder taken from reference TRBV19 and TRBJ2-6, is DGGITQSPKYLFRKEGQNVTLSCEQNLNHDAMYWYRQDPGQGLRLIYYSQIVNDFQKGDIAEGYSVSREKKESFPLTVTSAQKNPTAFYLCASSITLSGANVLTFGAGSRLTVL.

This clonotype came up many times. V gene TRBV12-3 or TRBV12-4 combines with J gene TRBJ2-5; no clear D gene. The CDR3 runs to 16 residues. Trimming took off 3 bases at V and 1 base at J, with 15 bases between the two ends. The CDR3: CASSFGRMTTQETQYF. In DNA form, the CDR3 reads TGTGCCAGCAGTTTTGGCAGGATGACCACCCAAGAGACCCAGTACTTC.

This clonotype appeared many times. The chain uses TRBV7-8 and TRBJ2-7, with a tentative D call TRBD1 (5 bases). Germline V gene lookup returns CDR1 SGHVS and CDR2 FQNEAQ. V lost 7 bases to trimming and J lost 6 bases, with 13 bases between them. CDR3 length: 12 amino acids. The CDR3 DNA reads TGTGCCAGCAACCTACCAGGGTTCGAGCAGTACTTC. Translation gives CASNLPGFEQYF.

This clonotype was seen repeatedly, ten times or more. The chain uses TRBV7-9 and TRBJ2-5; 16 bases are a match to TRBD2. Germline V lookup: CDR1 SEHNR, CDR2 FQNEAQ (reference sequence). The CDR3 covers 18 residues. V lost 4 bases and J lost 1; bases outside the gene matches: 6. The CDR3 region is CASSSGLAGGTSQETQYF. CDR3 DNA sequence: TGTGCCAGCAGCTCGGGACTAGCGGGAGGGACGTCCCAAGAGACCCAGTACTTC.